The rows below give T cell receptor beta chains drawn from one sample of a study of cytomegalovirus exposure and HLA in healthy donors. Using immunoSEQ multiplex PCR, the repertoire was profiled, and TCRdb retains in-frame clones only, with some absent. The sample has roughly 100,000 clones, roughly three quarters seen once. Material for sequencing was PBMCs. These receptors all come from a male donor in good health and CMV-seronegative. The CDR3 runs from the conserved cysteine through the conserved F or W. Each record gives: CDR3 protein, CDR3 DNA, V gene, clone size, D gene, J gene. A D gene is named only where the DNA matches it firmly. Part of the rows lack a size; the others show once, few, many or a class for expanded clones.

cdr3_aa: CASRGGTGYGYTF; cdr3_nt: TGTGCCAGCAGAGGAGGGACAGGGTATGGCTACACCTTC; v_call: TRBV28; clone_size: -; d_call: TRBD1; j_call: TRBJ1-2
cdr3_aa: CASSGQGQHGYTF; cdr3_nt: TGCGCCAGCAGCGGACAGGGCCAACATGGCTACACCTTC; v_call: TRBV5-1; clone_size: -; d_call: TRBD1; j_call: TRBJ1-2
cdr3_aa: CASSLGPVTSGINEQFF; cdr3_nt: TGCGCCAGCAGCTTGGGCCCCGTGACTAGCGGGATAAATGAGCAGTTCTTC; v_call: TRBV5-1; clone_size: -; d_call: TRBD2; j_call: TRBJ2-1
cdr3_aa: CASSQDHGTGGTTQYF; cdr3_nt: TGCGCCAGCAGCCAAGATCATGGGACAGGGGGTACGACGCAGTATTTT; v_call: TRBV4-3; clone_size: few; d_call: TRBD1; j_call: TRBJ2-3
cdr3_aa: CASSKLGLTDTQYF; cdr3_nt: TGTGCCAGCAGCAAACTAGGGCTCACAGATACGCAGTATTTT; v_call: TRBV7-2; clone_size: -; d_call: -; j_call: TRBJ2-3
cdr3_aa: CASSSQGDGELFF; cdr3_nt: TGCGCCAGCAGCTCGCAGGGTGACGGGGAGCTGTTTTTT; v_call: TRBV5-1; clone_size: -; d_call: -; j_call: TRBJ2-2
cdr3_aa: CASSLGTESEQYF; cdr3_nt: TGCGCCAGCAGCTTGGGGACAGAAAGCGAGCAGTACTTC; v_call: TRBV5-1; clone_size: -; d_call: -; j_call: TRBJ2-7
cdr3_aa: CASSIPGQGENYGYTF; cdr3_nt: TGTGCCAGTAGTATCCCGGGACAGGGTGAAAACTATGGCTACACCTTC; v_call: TRBV19; clone_size: -; d_call: TRBD1; j_call: TRBJ1-2
cdr3_aa: CASSGPPLAESEDIQYF; cdr3_nt: TGTGCCAGCAGCGGACCCCCTTTAGCGGAGAGTGAGGACATTCAGTACTTC; v_call: TRBV9; clone_size: -; d_call: -; j_call: TRBJ2-4
cdr3_aa: CASTPIAGAPGELFF; cdr3_nt: TGTGCCAGCACCCCAATAGCGGGAGCCCCCGGGGAGCTGTTTTTT; v_call: TRBV11-2; clone_size: -; d_call: TRBD2; j_call: TRBJ2-2
cdr3_aa: CASSLGGGRGSYEQYF; cdr3_nt: TGCGCCAGCAGCTTGGGAGGGGGACGAGGGTCCTACGAGCAGTACTTC; v_call: TRBV5-1; clone_size: -; d_call: -; j_call: TRBJ2-7
cdr3_aa: CASSPGTGRNEQFF; cdr3_nt: TGTGCCAGCAGCCCCGGGACAGGGCGGAATGAGCAGTTCTTC; v_call: TRBV7-2; clone_size: -; d_call: TRBD1; j_call: TRBJ2-1
cdr3_aa: CASSRSGLDRLHRGSNTGELFF; cdr3_nt: TGCGCCAGCAGCCGAAGTGGGTTGGACCGGCTCCACAGGGGCTCCAACACCGGGGAGCTGTTTTTT; v_call: TRBV5-1; clone_size: -; d_call: TRBD1; j_call: TRBJ2-2
cdr3_aa: CASGFSQGEVFF; cdr3_nt: TGTGCTAGTGGTTTCTCACAGGGTGAAGTGTTTTTT; v_call: TRBV12-5; clone_size: once; d_call: -; j_call: TRBJ1-4
cdr3_aa: CASSLWGTGQETQYF; cdr3_nt: TGTGCCAGCAGTTTATGGGGGACAGGGCAAGAGACCCAGTACTTC; v_call: TRBV27; clone_size: -; d_call: TRBD1; j_call: TRBJ2-5
cdr3_aa: CSVDGGSGANVLTF; cdr3_nt: TGCAGCGTTGATGGAGGCTCTGGGGCCAACGTCCTGACTTTC; v_call: TRBV29-1; clone_size: -; d_call: -; j_call: TRBJ2-6
cdr3_aa: CASSRQDYGYTF; cdr3_nt: TGTGCCAGCAGCCGACAGGACTATGGCTACACCTTC; v_call: TRBV5-6; clone_size: -; d_call: -; j_call: TRBJ1-2
cdr3_aa: CASRKLAAEQYF; cdr3_nt: TGTGCCAGCAGGAAACTAGCCGCCGAGCAGTACTTC; v_call: TRBV7-2; clone_size: -; d_call: -; j_call: TRBJ2-7
cdr3_aa: CASSFPGSTDTQYF; cdr3_nt: TGTGCCAGCAGTTTCCCGGGGAGCACAGATACGCAGTATTTT; v_call: TRBV28; clone_size: few; d_call: -; j_call: TRBJ2-3
cdr3_aa: CASSTGLAGIGDTQYF; cdr3_nt: TGTGCCAGTAGCACGGGACTAGCGGGAATTGGAGATACGCAGTATTTT; v_call: TRBV19; clone_size: few; d_call: TRBD2; j_call: TRBJ2-3
cdr3_aa: CASSQLLAGGSYEQYF; cdr3_nt: TGCGCCAGCAGCCAACTACTAGCGGGAGGCTCCTACGAGCAGTACTTC; v_call: TRBV4-3; clone_size: -; d_call: TRBD2; j_call: TRBJ2-7
cdr3_aa: CASSLDRQSGNTIYF; cdr3_nt: TGTGCCAGCTCCCTCGACAGACAGAGTGGAAACACCATATATTTT; v_call: TRBV18; clone_size: -; d_call: -; j_call: TRBJ1-3
cdr3_aa: CASSERTSTEQYF; cdr3_nt: TGCGCCAGCAGTGAGAGGACTAGCACCGAGCAGTACTTC; v_call: TRBV10-2; clone_size: few; d_call: TRBD2; j_call: TRBJ2-7
cdr3_aa: CTTGVQETQYF; cdr3_nt: TGTACCACAGGGGTACAAGAGACCCAGTACTTC; v_call: TRBV20-1; clone_size: -; d_call: TRBD1; j_call: TRBJ2-5
cdr3_aa: CAWNGGNYNEQFF; cdr3_nt: TGTGCCTGGAACGGAGGGAACTACAATGAGCAGTTCTTC; v_call: TRBV30; clone_size: -; d_call: -; j_call: TRBJ2-1
cdr3_aa: CASSHAWTSGSSAEQYF; cdr3_nt: TGCGCCAGCAGCCACGCCTGGACTAGCGGGAGCTCGGCCGAGCAGTACTTC; v_call: TRBV4-1; clone_size: once; d_call: TRBD2; j_call: TRBJ2-7
cdr3_aa: CASSWHRTGDQPQHF; cdr3_nt: TGCGCCAGCAGCTGGCATCGGACAGGGGATCAGCCCCAGCATTTT; v_call: TRBV4-3; clone_size: once; d_call: TRBD1; j_call: TRBJ1-5
cdr3_aa: CASSDRDRGFQETQYF; cdr3_nt: TGTGCCAGCAGCGACCGGGACAGGGGGTTCCAAGAGACCCAGTACTTC; v_call: TRBV7-9; clone_size: -; d_call: TRBD1; j_call: TRBJ2-5
cdr3_aa: CASSQQGGSYNEQFF; cdr3_nt: TGTGCCAGCAGCCAACAGGGAGGGTCCTACAATGAGCAGTTCTTC; v_call: TRBV7-8; clone_size: -; d_call: -; j_call: TRBJ2-1
cdr3_aa: CSVERSAGARGGTQYF; cdr3_nt: TGCAGCGTTGAAAGGTCGGCCGGGGCCCGCGGGGGTACGCAGTATTTT; v_call: TRBV29-1; clone_size: -; d_call: TRBD2; j_call: TRBJ2-3
cdr3_aa: CAWNPLAGEQYF; cdr3_nt: TGTGCCTGGAACCCCCTAGCAGGCGAGCAGTACTTC; v_call: TRBV30; clone_size: -; d_call: -; j_call: TRBJ2-7
cdr3_aa: CASSVEGQGLSTDTQYF; cdr3_nt: TGTGCCAGCAGCGTAGAGGGACAGGGCCTAAGCACAGATACGCAGTATTTT; v_call: TRBV9; clone_size: -; d_call: TRBD1; j_call: TRBJ2-3